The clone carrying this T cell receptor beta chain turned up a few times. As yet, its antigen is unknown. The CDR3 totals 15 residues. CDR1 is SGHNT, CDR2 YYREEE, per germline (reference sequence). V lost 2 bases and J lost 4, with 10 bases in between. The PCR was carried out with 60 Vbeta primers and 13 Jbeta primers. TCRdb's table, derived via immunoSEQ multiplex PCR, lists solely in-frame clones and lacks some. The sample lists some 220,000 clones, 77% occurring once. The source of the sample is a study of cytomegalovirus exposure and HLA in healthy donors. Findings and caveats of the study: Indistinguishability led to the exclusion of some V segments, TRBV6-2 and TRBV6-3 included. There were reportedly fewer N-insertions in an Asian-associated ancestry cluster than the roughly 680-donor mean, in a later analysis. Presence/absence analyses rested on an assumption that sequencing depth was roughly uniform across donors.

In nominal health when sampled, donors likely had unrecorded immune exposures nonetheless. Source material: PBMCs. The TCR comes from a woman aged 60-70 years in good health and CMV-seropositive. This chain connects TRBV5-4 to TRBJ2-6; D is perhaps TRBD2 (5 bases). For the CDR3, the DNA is TGTGCCAGCAGCTTAGAGGGCGCCGGGGCCAACGTCCTGACTTTC. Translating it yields CASSLEGAGANVLTF.